This T cell receptor beta chain was found in a study of hypomethylating agent response in myelodysplastic syndrome. V was clipped by 3 bases and J by 5 bases, with 16 bases between them. There are 14 residues in the CDR3. CDR1 is GTSNPN and CDR2 is SVGIG in the germline V gene (reference sequence). Clones were sequenced by immunoSEQ multiplex PCR, and TCRdb holds only the in-frame ones, with some missing. The table includes more than 9,000 clones, 83% detected once. The V gene is TRBV30, the J gene TRBJ2-5; D unclear. This specimen consisted of bone marrow, obtained before or after starting hypomethylating agent treatment for myelodysplastic syndrome (not recorded which). The TCR was taken from a human donor with myelodysplastic syndrome. CDR3 DNA: TGTGCCTGGAGCCCGGGCCTCGGTCGGGAGACCCAGTACTTC. Protein: CAWSPGLGRETQYF.